These 13 T cell receptor beta chains came from one sample sequenced in a study of cytomegalovirus exposure and HLA in healthy donors. It was with 60 Vbeta and 13 Jbeta primers that the PCR ran. Generated by immunoSEQ multiplex PCR, the TCRdb table keeps only in-frame clones and is missing some. The sample has roughly 120,000 clones, approximately 80% seen once; the top ten hold around 3%. Sequenced material: PBMCs. The receptors derive from a male donor in good health and CMV-seronegative.

The J gene is TRBJ2-1, the V gene TRBV5-1; TRBD2 matches at 8 bases. Germline CDR1 SGHRS, CDR2 YFSETQ. This CDR3 is 15 amino acids long. Trimming at V came to 1 base and at J to 6 bases, leaving 6 bases not matched to a gene. The CDR3 loop reads CASSLPSGGFNEQFF. The CDR3 nucleotides read TGCGCCAGCAGCTTGCCCAGCGGGGGATTCAATGAGCAGTTCTTC.

CDR3 sequence reads: CASSFSGDQETQYF. In DNA form, the CDR3 reads TGCGCCAGCAGCTTTAGCGGGGACCAAGAGACCCAGTACTTC. The chain joins TRBV5-1 to TRBJ2-5, with 8 bases lining up with TRBD2. The CDR3 runs 14 residues. Germline V gene lookup returns CDR1 SGHRS and CDR2 YFSETQ. V lost 2 bases, J lost 0 bases, and 0 bases stayed unmatched.

This rearrangement joins TRBV30 to TRBJ2-2; possibly TRBD2 for D (6 bases). V was pared by 3 bases and J by 6 bases, with 14 bases between. Looked up from germline, CDR1 is GTSNPN and CDR2 is SVGIG (reference sequence). The CDR3 length is 14 residues. The CDR3 bases are TGTGCCTGGAGAGGGACCAGGGAGGCCGGGGAGCTGTTTTTT. Amino acid sequence: CAWRGTREAGELFF.

The chain has TRBV9 and TRBJ2-1, with 10 bases that match TRBD2. Trimming removed 1 base from V and 4 bases from J; junction bases left unmatched: 8. The CDR3 is made up of 17 amino acids. The V gene's germline CDR1 is SGDLS and CDR2 YYNGEE. CDR3 sequence reads: CASSVNPAGGKYNEQFF. CDR3 nucleotides: TGTGCCAGCAGCGTAAACCCAGCGGGGGGGAAATACAATGAGCAGTTCTTC. Combining the CDR3 with reference TRBV9 and TRBJ2-1 gives the whole variable domain DSGVTQTPKHLITATGQRVTLRCSPRSGDLSVYWYQQSLDQGLQFLIQYYNGEERAKGNILERFSAQQFPDLHSELNLSSLELGDSALYFCASSVNPAGGKYNEQFFGPGTRLTVL.

The chain is built from TRBV9 and TRBJ1-5, with TRBD1 matching over 7 bases. CDR3 size: 14 residues. From germline, CDR1 is SGDLS and CDR2 YYNGEE. J gave up 2 bases and V 3 bases, and 2 bases lay outside the gene matches. CDR3 loop: CASSGTGGNQPQHF. The CDR3 coding sequence is TGTGCCAGCAGCGGAACAGGGGGCAATCAGCCCCAGCATTTT.

This sequence joins TRBV27 and TRBJ2-1; D is perhaps TRBD2 (7 bases). Per the germline V gene, CDR1 is MNHEY and CDR2 is SMNVEV (reference sequence). This CDR3 has 16 amino acids. V dropped 5 bases and J dropped 6 bases, with 20 bases sitting between them. The CDR3 DNA is TGTGCCAGCAGTCCTTCGGGGGGCCAAGTCTCCAATGAGCAGTTCTTC. It codes for CASSPSGGQVSNEQFF.

The V call is TRBV10-3, the J call TRBJ2-3; tentative D call: TRBD1 (5 bases). The CDR3 runs 15 residues. Trimming took off 6 bases at V and 3 bases at J, with 16 bases between the two ends. Germline CDR1 is ENHRY and CDR2 is SYGVKD. For the CDR3, the DNA is TGTGCCATCAGGCCAGCGACAGAGACTACAGATACGCAGTATTTT. Translated, it gives CAIRPATETTDTQYF.

This sequence joins TRBV4-2 and TRBJ1-2; the D is unclear. Germline loops: CDR1 LGHNA, CDR2 YNFKEQ. Trimming removed 0 bases from V and 8 bases from J, with 16 bases in between. This CDR3 is 15 amino acids long. CDR3 DNA: TGTGCCAGCAGCCAAGATAACAGCCTCCTGATGGGCTACACCTTC. This sequence encodes CASSQDNSLLMGYTF.

V and J are TRBV7-4 and TRBJ2-1; the D gene is possibly TRBD1 (6 bases). Trimming cost V 5 bases and J 4 bases, with 21 bases left between them. The germline gives CDR1 SGHVT, CDR2 SQSDAQ. CDR3 length equals 17 residues. The CDR3 here is CASSTYSGTLSYNEQFF. The CDR3 nucleotides read TGTGCCAGCAGCACATATTCCGGGACACTAAGTTACAATGAGCAGTTCTTC.

This clone showed up just once. The CDR3 DNA reads TGCGCCAGCAGCTTCCAGGACACGGCGTCTGGAAACACCATATATTTT. Translated: CASSFQDTASGNTIYF. The V call is TRBV5-1, the J call TRBJ1-3, with D maybe TRBD1 (5 bases). Germline-derived CDR1 and CDR2 are SGHRS and YFSETQ. This CDR3 is built from 16 residues. V lost 2 bases and J lost 1, with 13 bases in between.

This chain links TRBV11-3 with TRBJ2-2; 9 nucleotides line up with TRBD1. This CDR3 has 15 amino acids. Germline V gene data show CDR1 as SGHNT and CDR2 as YENEEA. Trimming at V came to 5 bases and at J to 10 bases, leaving 11 bases not matched to a gene. The chain's CDR3 is CASSGRDRDAAELFF. DNA for the CDR3: TGTGCCAGCAGCGGCCGGGACAGGGATGCCGCGGAGCTGTTTTTT. Variable domain in full (rest from reference TRBV11-3 and TRBJ2-2): EAGVVQSPRYKIIEKKQPVAFWCNPISGHNTLYWYLQNLGQGPELLIRYENEEAVDDSQLPKDRFSAERLKGVDSTLKIQPAELGDSAVYLCASSGRDRDAAELFFGEGSRLTVL.

Note on this clone: Other DNA sequences of this sample code for an identical CDR3. The chain combines TRBV2 with TRBJ2-3; the D gene is possibly TRBD1 (5 bases). The germline V gene encodes CDR1 SNHLY and CDR2 FYNNEI. The CDR3 spans 13 residues. V was pared by 4 bases and J by 2 bases, with 7 bases between. The CDR3: CASSGGSTDTQYF. The CDR3 DNA sequence: TGTGCCAGCAGTGGGGGCTCCACAGATACGCAGTATTTT.

A few counts support this clone. This sequence joins TRBV18 and TRBJ2-2; D perhaps matches TRBD2 (6 bases). Germline CDR1 reads KGHSH; CDR2 reads LQKENI. Trimming shortened V by 1 base and J by 4 bases, and 7 bases separated the two germline ends. The CDR3 contains 14 residues. The CDR3 region is CASSPLGGTGELFF. The CDR3 coding sequence is TGTGCCAGCTCACCACTCGGGGGCACCGGGGAGCTGTTTTTT.